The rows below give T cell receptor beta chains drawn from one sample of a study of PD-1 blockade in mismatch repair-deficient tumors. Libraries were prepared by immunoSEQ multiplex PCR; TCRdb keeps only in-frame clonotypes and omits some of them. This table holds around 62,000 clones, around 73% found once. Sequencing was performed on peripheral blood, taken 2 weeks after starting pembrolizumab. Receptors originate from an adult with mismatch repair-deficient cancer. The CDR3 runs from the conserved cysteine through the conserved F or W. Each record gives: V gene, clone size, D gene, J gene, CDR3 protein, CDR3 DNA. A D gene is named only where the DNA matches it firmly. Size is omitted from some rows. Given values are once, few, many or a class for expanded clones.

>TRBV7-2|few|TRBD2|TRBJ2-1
CASSLTSGPYNEQFF
TGTGCCAGCAGCCTAACTAGCGGCCCCTACAATGAGCAGTTCTTC
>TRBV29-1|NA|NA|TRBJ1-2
CSVEAGDSYGYTF
TGCAGCGTTGAGGCAGGGGACTCCTATGGCTACACCTTC
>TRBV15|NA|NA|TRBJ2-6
CATSRDRRSGANVLTF
TGTGCCACCAGCAGAGATCGGCGGTCTGGGGCCAACGTCCTGACTTTC
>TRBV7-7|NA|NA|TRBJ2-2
CASSLDNTGELFF
TGTGCTAGCAGCTTAGATAACACCGGGGAGCTGTTTTTT
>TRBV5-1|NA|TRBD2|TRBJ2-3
CASSFIGGRVTDTQYF
TGCGCCAGCAGCTTCATCGGAGGGAGGGTCACAGATACGCAGTATTTT
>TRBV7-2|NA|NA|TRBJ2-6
CASSLEPSGANVLTF
TGTGCCAGCAGCTTAGAGCCCTCTGGGGCCAACGTCCTGACTTTC
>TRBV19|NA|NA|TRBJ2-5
CASSIFTNQETQYF
TGTGCCAGTAGTATATTTACAAACCAAGAGACCCAGTACTTC
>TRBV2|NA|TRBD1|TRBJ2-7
CASSEATRGPQYF
TGTGCCAGCAGTGAAGCTACAAGGGGGCCTCAGTACTTC
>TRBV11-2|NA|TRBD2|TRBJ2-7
CASSYPGLAGFEQYF
TGTGCCAGCAGCTACCCGGGACTAGCGGGATTTGAGCAGTACTTC
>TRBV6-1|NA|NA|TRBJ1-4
CASSDLVGSASEKLFF
TGTGCCAGCAGTGATTTAGTAGGATCAGCGAGTGAAAAACTGTTTTTT
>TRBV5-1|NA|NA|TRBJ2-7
CASSLQTGYYEQYF
TGCGCCAGCAGCTTACAAACAGGATACTACGAGCAGTACTTC
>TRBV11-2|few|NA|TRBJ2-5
CASSVRTGYQETQYF
TGTGCCAGCAGCGTCAGGACGGGCTACCAAGAGACCCAGTACTTC
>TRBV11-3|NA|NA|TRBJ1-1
CASSLASSTEAFF
TGTGCCAGCAGCTTAGCGTCCAGCACTGAAGCTTTCTTT
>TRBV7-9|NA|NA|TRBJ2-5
CASSLAGVANQETQYF
TGTGCCAGCAGCTTAGCAGGGGTAGCCAACCAAGAGACCCAGTACTTC
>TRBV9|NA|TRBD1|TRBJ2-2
CASSGDRVSGELFF
TGTGCCAGCAGCGGCGACAGGGTATCCGGGGAGCTGTTTTTT
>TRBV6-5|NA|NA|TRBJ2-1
CASSQDGTNYNEQFF
TGTGCCAGCAGTCAAGACGGGACAAACTACAATGAGCAGTTCTTC
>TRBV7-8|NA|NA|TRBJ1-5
CASSSYSNQPQHF
TGTGCCAGCAGCTCGTATAGCAATCAGCCCCAGCATTTT
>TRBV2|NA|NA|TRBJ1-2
CASSEVPGGYTF
TGTGCCAGCAGTGAGGTCCCAGGAGGCTACACCTTC
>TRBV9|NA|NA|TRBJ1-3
CASSAPVKGVSTGNTIYF
TGTGCCAGCAGCGCCCCAGTTAAAGGGGTCTCAACTGGAAACACCATATATTTT
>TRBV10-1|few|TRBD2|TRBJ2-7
CASSGLADPYEQYF
TGCGCCAGCAGTGGACTAGCGGACCCCTACGAGCAGTACTTC
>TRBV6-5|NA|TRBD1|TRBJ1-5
CASSYRQGDQPQHF
TGTGCCAGCAGTTACCGACAGGGGGACCAGCCCCAGCATTTT
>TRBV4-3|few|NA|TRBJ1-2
CASSQVGQGGYTF
TGCGCCAGCAGCCAAGTGGGGCAGGGTGGCTACACCTTC
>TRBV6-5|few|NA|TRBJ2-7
CASSRTLGREQYF
TGTGCCAGCAGTCGGACCCTCGGGCGGGAGCAGTACTTC
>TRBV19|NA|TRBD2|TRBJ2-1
CASSINQRGLAEQFF
TGTGCCAGTAGTATAAACCAGCGGGGGCTAGCAGAGCAGTTCTTC
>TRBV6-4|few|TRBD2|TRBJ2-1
CASSDSKVAGGFKVDEQFF
TGTGCCAGCAGTGACTCGAAGGTAGCGGGAGGTTTTAAAGTGGATGAGCAGTTCTTC
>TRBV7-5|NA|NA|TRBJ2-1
CARSPDGLAGGPEFF
TGTGCCAGAAGCCCCGACGGACTAGCGGGAGGGCCAGAGTTCTTC
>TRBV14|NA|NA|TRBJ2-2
CASSHVEPTGELFF
TGTGCCAGCAGCCACGTAGAACCCACCGGGGAGCTGTTTTTT
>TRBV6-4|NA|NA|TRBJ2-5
CASSLLGIPGETQYF
TGTGCCAGCAGTCTTCTTGGGATCCCCGGGGAGACCCAGTACTTC
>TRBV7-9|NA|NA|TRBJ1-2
CASTGGPQGGYTF
TGTGCCAGCACCGGGGGACCACAGGGTGGCTACACCTTC
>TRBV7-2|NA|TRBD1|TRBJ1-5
CASSLSGGGNQPQHF
TGTGCCAGCAGCTTATCAGGGGGCGGCAATCAGCCCCAGCATTTT
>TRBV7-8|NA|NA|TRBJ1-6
CASSFREGNNSPLHF
TGTGCCAGCAGCTTCAGGGAGGGGAATAATTCACCCCTCCACTTT
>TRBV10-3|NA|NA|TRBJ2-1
CAIREGSSYNEQFF
TGTGCCATCCGAGAGGGGAGTTCCTACAATGAGCAGTTCTTC
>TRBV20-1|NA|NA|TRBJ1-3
CSARTGNTIYF
TGCAGTGCCCGGACTGGAAACACCATATATTTT
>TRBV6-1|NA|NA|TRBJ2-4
CASRAGPAKNIQYF
TGTGCCAGCAGGGCGGGCCCGGCCAAAAACATTCAGTACTTC
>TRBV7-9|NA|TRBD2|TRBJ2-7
CASSAIAGGPRYEQYF
TGTGCCAGCAGCGCCATAGCGGGAGGGCCCCGCTACGAGCAGTACTTC
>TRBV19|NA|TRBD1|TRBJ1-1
CASSYGTVNTEAFF
TGTGCCAGTAGTTACGGGACAGTGAACACTGAAGCTTTCTTT